The clone carrying this T cell receptor (beta chain) is medium-sized in the sample. Its antigen is undetermined. From unsorted bulk tissue weighing roughly 17-31 mg, DNA and RNA were co-extracted. Patients were chronically HBV-infected and treatment-naive. This record belongs to a study of tumor-infiltrating lymphocytes in primary liver carcinoma. The overall study: Those enrolled were patients of both sexes, who were aged 30 to 69 years.

TCR beta cDNA was reverse-transcribed from around 0.55 ug of total RNA. The reaction used a constant-region primer and ProtoScript II reverse transcriptase. Three nested multiplex PCR rounds, a slightly modified ARM-PCR, produced the libraries for TCR beta. The study ran its first two PCR rounds for around 10 cycles each, using TRBV1-TRBV30 forward primers and a C-beta reverse primer. TCRdb called the multiplex PCR reads again in MiXCR, with one record for every CDR3 protein. The table has around 120,000 distinct CDR3 sequences, 65% to 75% seen once. Germline CDR1 reads SGHNT; CDR2 reads YENEEA. V was clipped by 2 bases and J by 6 bases, with 10 bases between them. The CDR3 runs to 14 residues. Study observations and caveats: Tumor top-250-clone fractions significantly exceeded those of blood (p = 0.039). Researchers found tumor-adjacent and tumor-blood pairs overlapped less than tumor region pairs.

This chain joins TRBV11-3 and TRBJ2-2, with TRBD2 as a possible D gene (7 bases). This TCR was sampled from a woman aged 55-69 years with primary liver carcinoma and hepatitis B virus infection. The sequenced sample consisted of tumor-adjacent normal liver tissue. For the CDR3, the DNA is TGTGCCAGCAGCTTACGGGGGGCTGCCGGGGAGCTGTTTTTT. Protein product: CASSLRGAAGELFF.